There are many counts of the clone carrying this TCR beta chain. The target antigen is unknown. The entry originates in a study of T cells in Graves' hyperthyroidism and ophthalmopathy. Study conclusions and caveats: A model using 13 V-J features told ophthalmopathy apart from stable hyperthyroidism.

RNA transcripts yielded amplified TCR beta CDR3 regions. When the TCR CDR3 underwent first-round RT-PCR, the HTBI primer set was used. TCRdb re-called the multiplex PCR reads with MiXCR, one entry per CDR3 protein. The profile shows 500,000 to 600,000 distinct CDR3 sequences, 46% of them singletons. V gave up 0 bases and J gave up 2 bases, with 13 bases separating them. Looked up from germline, CDR1 is MNHEY and CDR2 is SVGAGI. The CDR3 sequence is 16 residues long. Patients showing uncontrolled infection, other autoimmune disease, pregnancy or lactation were ineligible. Sequences were obtained from peripheral blood or thyroid tissue (not recorded which). This clonotype was obtained from an adult woman with Graves' disease, either hyperthyroidism or ophthalmopathy (not recorded which). The chain is built from TRBV6-5 and TRBJ1-1; possibly TRBD1 for D (5 bases). The CDR3 reads CASSYSRSGSNTEAFF. The CDR3 nucleotides read TGTGCCAGCAGTTACTCGAGGTCAGGGAGTAACACTGAAGCTTTCTTT.